One sample yielded the 27 T cell receptor beta chains listed below, sequenced in a study of blood T cell repertoires in COVID-19. The protocol was immunoSEQ multiplex PCR, while the TCRdb copy is restricted to in-frame clones and leaves out a portion. The sample includes 350,000 to 500,000 clones, about 90% of them seen just once. Sample: peripheral blood. Every receptor here comes from a man aged 18 to 29 with COVID-19, enrolled during active disease.

The V and J genes are TRBV12-3 or TRBV12-4 and TRBJ1-5; D gene uncertain. The CDR3 length is 13 residues. V was pared by 6 bases and J by 7 bases, with 13 bases between. The CDR3 is CASSTEFQQPQHF. CDR3 nucleotides: TGTGCCAGCAGCACCGAGTTCCAACAGCCCCAGCATTTT.

This clone appeared once. The CDR3 spells CASSGTGDYTGELFF. In DNA form, the CDR3 reads TGTGCCAGCAGCGGGACAGGGGACTACACCGGGGAGCTGTTTTTT. The rearrangement joins TRBV9 to TRBJ2-2; 9 bases fit TRBD1. V trimming: 3 bases; J trimming: 3 bases; junction bases outside the gene matches: 3. CDR3 length: 15 residues. CDR1 is SGDLS, CDR2 YYNGEE, per germline.

The chain recombines TRBV9 with TRBJ2-1; 12 bases are a match to TRBD2. Germline V lookup: CDR1 SGDLS, CDR2 YYNGEE. V lost 1 base, J lost 9 bases, and 14 bases stayed unmatched. CDR3 size: 18 residues. The CDR3 DNA reads as TGTGCCAGCAGCGTATCACCGACGACTAGCGGGAGTGGTGTTGAGCAGTTCTTC. Translating gives CASSVSPTTSGSGVEQFF.

J is TRBJ2-4 and V is TRBV27; D might be TRBD1 (6 bases). Germline V lookup: CDR1 MNHEY, CDR2 SMNVEV (reference sequence). This CDR3 has 15 amino acids. Trimming took off 5 bases at V and 2 bases at J, with 13 bases between the two ends. The CDR3 is CASSGTTGPKNIQYF. DNA of the CDR3: TGTGCCAGCAGTGGGACGACAGGACCCAAAAACATTCAGTACTTC.

The chain has TRBV7-8 and TRBJ2-2, with 9 positions matching TRBD2. Germline V gene data show CDR1 as SGHVS and CDR2 as FQNEAQ. The CDR3 consists of 17 residues. The trim removed 6 bases at V and 0 bases at J, leaving 8 bases unmatched. The CDR3 DNA is TGTGCCAGCAGAAGTATCAGCGGGGGGACGAACACCGGGGAGCTGTTTTTT. Its protein is CASRSISGGTNTGELFF.

The chain recombines TRBV6-5 with TRBJ2-1; maybe TRBD1 (6 bases). The CDR3 covers 15 residues. CDR1 is MNHEY, CDR2 SVGAGI, per germline. V lost 2 bases to trimming and J lost 8 bases, with 16 bases between them. The CDR3 loop reads CASSYTITGFHEQFF. As DNA, the CDR3 is TGTGCCAGCAGTTACACTATAACAGGGTTTCATGAGCAGTTCTTC.

This clone was seen only a few times. The rearrangement links TRBV6-5 to TRBJ2-7; 9 positions agree with TRBD1. The CDR3 runs to 15 residues. V dropped 10 bases and J dropped 2; count of bases not matched to a gene: 12. Germline V gives CDR1 MNHEY, CDR2 SVGAGI. The CDR3 DNA follows: TGTGCCACACAAATAACAGGGGGCCTAGCCTACGAGCAGTACTTC. It is translated as CATQITGGLAYEQYF.

V is TRBV4-1 and J is TRBJ2-1, with 7 nucleotides matching TRBD2. The germline CDR1 and CDR2 sequences are MGHRA and YSYEKL. The V segment lost 4 bases and the J segment 0 bases; nucleotides outside the gene matches: 3. CDR3 length: 15 amino acids. CDR3 amino acids: CASSPSGSSYNEQFF. In nucleotides, the CDR3 is TGCGCCAGCAGCCCTAGCGGTAGCTCCTACAATGAGCAGTTCTTC.

The chain recombines TRBV7-9 with TRBJ1-3; D might be TRBD1 (5 bases). The CDR3 totals 17 residues. The ends were cut back, 2 bases at V and 0 bases at J, with 14 bases in the middle. The germline V gene has CDR1 SEHNR and CDR2 FQNEAQ (reference sequence). In nucleotides, the CDR3 is TGTGCCAGCAGCTTACCCGGCGGGGGTGGCTCTGGAAACACCATATATTTT. The encoded protein is CASSLPGGGGSGNTIYF. The entire variable domain, with the rest obtained from reference TRBV7-9 and TRBJ1-3, is as follows: DTGVSQNPRHKITKRGQNVTFRCDPISEHNRLYWYRQTLGQGPEFLTYFQNEAQLEKSRLLSDRFSAERPKGSFSTLEIQRTEQGDSAMYLCASSLPGGGGSGNTIYFGEGSWLTVV.

The chain recombines TRBV11-2 with TRBJ2-7; TRBD2 aligns across 10 bases. Germline loops: CDR1 SGHAT, CDR2 FQNNGV. Unmatched junction bases numbered 4, after V lost 1 base and J lost 4 bases. This CDR3 has 15 amino acids. The CDR3 nucleotides are TGTGCCAGCAGCTTAGGGGTAGCGGGGGGTTACGAGCAGTACTTC. Amino acids: CASSLGVAGGYEQYF.

The chain combines TRBV10-3 with TRBJ2-7; 14 positions agree with TRBD2. Germline V CDR1 and CDR2: ENHRY, SYGVKD. The CDR3 loop spans 16 amino acids. The V gene end was trimmed by 2 bases and the J gene end by 3 bases; junction bases not matched to a gene: 3. This chain's CDR3 is CAISEGLAGGYYEQYF. In DNA form, the CDR3 reads TGTGCCATCAGTGAGGGACTAGCGGGGGGATACTACGAGCAGTACTTC.

In nucleotides, the CDR3 is TGTGCCAGCAGCCCCGGGACTAGGGGGGAGACCCAGTACTTC. Translating it yields CASSPGTRGETQYF. V and J are TRBV7-2 and TRBJ2-5; TRBD2 matches at 8 bases. Germline V gene sequence: CDR1 SGHTA, CDR2 FQGNSA. This CDR3 contains 14 residues. With 5 bases clipped from V and 5 bases from J, the junction kept 7 bases outside the gene matches.

The V and J genes are TRBV30 and TRBJ2-3; TRBD1 agrees at 9 bases. This CDR3 region has 15 residues. CDR1 and CDR2 from the germline V gene are GTSNPN and SVGIG (reference sequence). V gave up 0 bases and J gave up 0 bases; unmatched junction bases: 1. As DNA, the CDR3 is TGTGCCTGGAGTGTAGGGACAGGGAGCACAGATACGCAGTATTTT. Its translation: CAWSVGTGSTDTQYF.

This clone was detected once. The chain has TRBV6-5 and TRBJ2-7; TRBD1 is a possible D gene (5 bases). Germline CDR1 MNHEY, CDR2 SVGAGI. V dropped 4 bases and J dropped 6 bases, with 16 bases sitting between them. CDR3 length: 14 amino acids. CDR3 in amino acids: CASSFDSRGSEQYF. Written as DNA, the CDR3 is TGTGCCAGCAGTTTCGACAGCCGAGGCTCCGAGCAGTACTTC.

Only a few counts were recorded for this clone. The rearrangement joins TRBV7-9 to TRBJ2-3, with D unclear. Germline CDR1 reads SEHNR; CDR2 reads FQNEAQ (reference sequence). Trimming pared 5 bases from V and 1 base from J, leaving 10 bases between. CDR3 length: 14 residues. CDR3 bases: TGTGCCAGCAGCCCCGTTCGAGGCACAGATACGCAGTATTTT. As protein: CASSPVRGTDTQYF.

This chain links TRBV5-1 with TRBJ2-3, with 8 bases aligning to TRBD2. CDR1 SGHRS and CDR2 YFSETQ come from the germline V gene. The CDR3 spans 16 residues. V lost 4 bases, J lost 3 bases, and 10 bases stayed unmatched. CDR3 nucleotides: TGCGCCAGCAGCAAATATAGCGGGGAAATAACAGATACGCAGTATTTT. It translates to CASSKYSGEITDTQYF. Filled out from reference TRBV5-1 and TRBJ2-3, the complete variable domain reads KAGVTQTPRYLIKTRGQQVTLSCSPISGHRSVSWYQQTPGQGLQFLFEYFSETQRNKGNFPGRFSGRQFSNSRSEMNVSTLELGDSALYLCASSKYSGEITDTQYFGPGTRLTVL.

The V call is TRBV2, the J call TRBJ1-4, with a tentative D call TRBD1 (5 bases). The CDR3 consists of 14 residues. The germline CDR1 and CDR2 sequences are SNHLY and FYNNEI. The CDR3 region is CASREQAGGEKLFF. The CDR3 DNA reads TGTGCTAGCCGGGAGCAGGCTGGGGGTGAAAAACTGTTTTTT. The full variable domain, rest sourced from reference TRBV2 and TRBJ1-4, is EPEVTQTPSHQVTQMGQEVILRCVPISNHLYFYWYRQILGQKVEFLVSFYNNEISEKSEIFDDQFSVERPDGSNFTLKIRSTKLEDSAMYFCASREQAGGEKLFFGSGTQLSVL.

The CDR3, as DNA: TGTGCCAGCAGCCCCGGACAGGCGGCAGATACGCAGTATTTT. This sequence encodes CASSPGQAADTQYF. The chain employs TRBV7-2 and TRBJ2-3; TRBD1 aligns across 7 bases. The CDR3 loop spans 14 amino acids. Germline assignment: CDR1 SGHTA and CDR2 FQGNSA. V dropped 5 bases and J dropped 4; count of bases not matched to a gene: 6. Filled out from reference TRBV7-2 and TRBJ2-3, the complete variable domain reads GAGVSQSPSNKVTEKGKDVELRCDPISGHTALYWYRQSLGQGLEFLIYFQGNSAPDKSGLPSDRFSAERTGGSVSTLTIQRTQQEDSAVYLCASSPGQAADTQYFGPGTRLTVL.

CDR3 sequence: CASSPPQGWDEQFF. The CDR3 DNA is TGTGCCAGCAGCCCACCACAGGGGTGGGATGAGCAGTTCTTC. The chain employs TRBV7-6 and TRBJ2-1; TRBD1 matches 7 bases. Germline V gene data show CDR1 as SGHVS and CDR2 as FNYEAQ. The CDR3 spans 14 residues. V lost 5 bases and J lost 8; bases outside the gene matches: 9.

V usage is TRBV5-1 and J usage is TRBJ1-4, with no clear D. The germline V gene has CDR1 SGHRS and CDR2 YFSETQ. This CDR3 has 14 residues. Deletions cut 0 bases from V and 5 bases from J, with 8 bases between. In DNA, the CDR3 is TGCGCCAGCAGCTTGGTTGGCCCAAATGAAAAACTGTTTTTT. It encodes CASSLVGPNEKLFF.

The rearrangement joins TRBV5-4 to TRBJ1-1; maybe TRBD1 (5 bases). This CDR3 contains 14 residues. Trimming pared 0 bases from V and 5 bases from J, leaving 11 bases between. CDR1 SGHNT and CDR2 YYREEE come from the germline V gene (reference sequence). The CDR3 DNA sequence: TGTGCCAGCAGCTTGGGGACTGGGGGGACTGAAGCTTTCTTT. Its protein product is CASSLGTGGTEAFF.

The chain has TRBV2 and TRBJ2-1; 8 nucleotides align to TRBD2. The CDR3 extends over 14 amino acids. V lost 7 bases to trimming and J lost 2 bases; unmatched junction nucleotides: 4. From germline, CDR1 is SNHLY and CDR2 FYNNEI. The DNA of the CDR3 is TGTGCCAGCACCCCGGGACTAGCCTACAATGAGCAGTTCTTC. It is translated as CASTPGLAYNEQFF.

CDR3 sequence: CASSPRTSGLAKNIQYF. CDR3 DNA: TGTGCCAGCAGCCCCAGGACTAGCGGATTAGCCAAAAACATTCAGTACTTC. The rearrangement links TRBV11-2 to TRBJ2-4; 10 positions agree with TRBD2. The CDR3 spans 17 residues. Germline lookup yields CDR1 SGHAT and CDR2 FQNNGV. With 5 bases clipped from V and 0 bases from J, the junction kept 7 bases outside the gene matches.

The chain couples TRBV7-9 to TRBJ1-2; TRBD1 agrees at 11 bases. The CDR3 consists of 15 residues. Germline V gene lookup returns CDR1 SEHNR and CDR2 FQNEAQ (reference sequence). Trimming cost V 5 bases and J 5 bases; bases outside gene matches: 7. Here the CDR3 reads CASSPGQGAGYGYTF. As DNA, the CDR3 is TGTGCCAGCAGCCCCGGACAGGGGGCAGGGTATGGCTACACCTTC.

The J gene is TRBJ1-2, the V gene TRBV9; 7 nucleotides line up with TRBD1. J gave up 13 bases and V 4 bases, and 13 bases lay outside the gene matches. Germline-derived CDR1 and CDR2 are SGDLS and YYNGEE. The CDR3 covers 13 residues. CDR3 sequence: CASSPGQEAGGTF. CDR3 DNA sequence: TGTGCCAGCAGCCCCGGACAGGAGGCTGGTGGCACCTTC.

V and J are TRBV25-1 and TRBJ1-6; D might be TRBD1 (5 bases). This CDR3 is 13 amino acids long. Germline CDR1 and CDR2: MGHDK and SYGVNS. Trimming took 7 bases from V and 10 from J, leaving 14 bases between them. In nucleotides, the CDR3 is TGTGCCAGCAAGGGCGGGGGGACCTCACCCCTCCACTTT. Translation: CASKGGGTSPLHF.

With regard to this clone: This CDR3 is also generated by other DNA sequences in the sample. The chain combines TRBV18 with TRBJ2-5, with TRBD1 identical over 7 bases. CDR3 length: 13 residues. Per germline, CDR1 KGHSH and CDR2 LQKENI. With 2 bases clipped from V and 5 bases from J, the junction kept 2 bases outside the gene matches. Here the CDR3 DNA reads TGTGCCAGCTCACCAGGACAGGAGGAGACCCAGTACTTC. This encodes CASSPGQEETQYF.